These T cell receptor beta chains were read from a single sample in a study of T cells in Graves' hyperthyroidism and ophthalmopathy. TCRdb reprocessed the multiplex PCR reads with MiXCR, giving one entry per CDR3 protein. Among 360,000 or so distinct CDR3 sequences listed, around 15% were seen once. The sequencing sample was made of blood. These receptors originate from an older woman with Graves' ophthalmopathy. Both conserved end residues are part of each CDR3. The D gene is left open where the match is weak. Rows give clone size only sometimes, using once, few, many, or a class for an expanded clone.

>many|-|TRBV2|TRBJ2-2
TGTGCCAGCAGTGTAGGAGGGGCCGGGGAGCTGTTTTTT
CASSVGGAGELFF
>many|-|TRBV5-1|TRBJ2-2
TGCGCCAGCAGGCAGGACCTCGGACCTGTCGGGGAGCTGTTTTTT
CASRQDLGPVGELFF
>many|-|TRBV28|TRBJ1-1
TGTGCCAGCACTACAACCAGGGTTGACACTGAAGCTTTCTTT
CASTTTRVDTEAFF
>many|TRBD2|TRBV18|TRBJ2-7
TGTGCCAGCTCACGGACTAGCGGGAGGGCCACCTACGAGCAGTACTTC
CASSRTSGRATYEQYF
>many|TRBD2|TRBV7-2|TRBJ2-1
TGTGCCAGCAGCCCGACTAGCGGGGGTGAGCAGTTCTTC
CASSPTSGGEQFF
>many|TRBD2|TRBV5-1|TRBJ2-2
TGCGCCAGCACAACGGTCGCGGGAGGGACAGCGGAGCTGTTTTTT
CASTTVAGGTAELFF
>-|TRBD1|TRBV7-9|TRBJ2-7
TGTGCCAGCAGCTTAGCATCCGGGACAGGGGGGGGAGAGCAGTACTTC
CASSLASGTGGGEQYF
>many|TRBD1|TRBV28|TRBJ2-5
TGTGCCAGCAGTTTAGGGGGGGGACAGGGGGTAATAGAGACCCAGTACTTC
CASSLGGGQGVIETQYF
>many|-|TRBV20-1|TRBJ2-7
TGCAGTGCTCCCTCCCGGGGCAGGGGAGGGGTCTACGAGCAGTACTTC
CSAPSRGRGGVYEQYF
>-|TRBD2|TRBV4-1|TRBJ2-3
TGCGCCAGCGGGGAGGCGGGAGTTGGGACAGATACGCAGTATTTT
CASGEAGVGTDTQYF
>many|-|TRBV11-3|TRBJ2-5
TGTGCCAGCAGCCAACAGGGTGGAGAGACCCAGTACTTC
CASSQQGGETQYF
>many|TRBD2|TRBV2|TRBJ2-3
TGTGCCAGCAGTGAAGGGACTAGCGGGAGTACAGATACGCAGTATTTT
CASSEGTSGSTDTQYF
>few|-|TRBV20-1|TRBJ2-5
TGCAGTGCGCCCCGGGGCAGGTTGCAAGAGACCCAGTACTTC
CSAPRGRLQETQYF
>many|TRBD2|TRBV28|TRBJ2-7
TGTGCCAGCAGTCCCCTCGAGCGGGAGAGGCGCGAGCAGTACTTC
CASSPLERERREQYF
>few|TRBD1|TRBV7-6|TRBJ1-2
TGTGCCAGCAGCTTACCGACAGGGGCCGGCTACACCTTC
CASSLPTGAGYTF
>many|-|TRBV6-2/TRBV6-3|TRBJ2-7
TGTGCCAGCAGTTACAGCGGACTGAACTACGAGCAGTACTTC
CASSYSGLNYEQYF
>many|TRBD1|TRBV27|TRBJ2-1
TGTGCCAGCAGCCCTGGGACAGGGGGCTTGTATGAGCAGTTCTTC
CASSPGTGGLYEQFF
>few|-|TRBV12-5|TRBJ1-4
TGTGCTAGTGGTTTGGAGGACGGGAGGCGTGAAAAACTGTTTTTT
CASGLEDGRREKLFF
>-|TRBD2|TRBV20-1|TRBJ2-2
TGCAGTGCCCGTAGCGGGAGGGCCATGGCCGGGGAGCTGTTTTTT
CSARSGRAMAGELFF
>-|-|TRBV7-2|TRBJ2-1
TGTGCCAGCAGCGCCGGGACGGCCCCCAATGAGCAGTTCTTC
CASSAGTAPNEQFF
>-|-|TRBV28|TRBJ1-5
TGTGCCAGCAGTTTTTACGGGACCTTTAATCAGCCCCAGCATTTT
CASSFYGTFNQPQHF
>many|-|TRBV28|TRBJ2-6
TGTGCCAGTTCCCCCGCCAACGTCCTGACTTTC
CASSPANVLTF